This TCR beta chain was recorded in a study of identical twins. Notes on the study in general: Clonotypes of the beta chain that were abundant in cord blood carried fewer insertions (memory repertoires showed none). Cross-sectional statistical analysis, not tracking of the same donors, underpinned the conclusions. Out-of-frame alpha sequences common to twins were enriched for low generation probability.

Among all donors, each was a healthy Caucasian. Germline lookup yields CDR1 SGHAT and CDR2 FQNNGV. The CDR3 consists of 14 residues. Trimming cost V 7 bases and J 8 bases; bases outside gene matches: 7. This clonotype was observed at least ten times. Its specificity is not known. MiXCR, applied by TCRdb to the 5' RACE reads, yields one record per CDR3 protein. The repertoire holds about 250,000 distinct CDR3 sequences, with approximately 8.3% as singletons. The data were also submitted as part of a second study, on yellow fever vaccine responses in identical twins.

V gene TRBV11-2 combines with J gene TRBJ2-1, with 11 bases lining up with TRBD2. The sequenced material came from CD8+ T cells sorted from blood. The receptor was derived from a woman aged 18-35 years in good health. CDR3 amino acids: CASTLAGVLDEQFF. DNA of the CDR3: TGTGCCAGCACACTAGCGGGAGTGTTAGATGAGCAGTTCTTC.